The 5 T cell receptor beta chains presented below share a single source sample, sequenced in a study of T cells in Graves' hyperthyroidism and ophthalmopathy. TCR beta CDR3 regions were amplified from RNA transcripts. TCR CDR3 regions were first amplified by RT-PCR with HTBI primers. TCRdb analysed the multiplex PCR reads with MiXCR anew, one entry per CDR3 protein. There are 300,000 to 450,000 distinct CDR3 sequences in the sample; around a sixth occur only once, and about a quarter lies in the top ten. The sample was blood. Receptors were obtained from a woman younger than 35 with Graves' hyperthyroidism that later progressed to Graves' ophthalmopathy.

This clonotype was seen many times. This chain uses TRBV29-1 with TRBJ2-3, with TRBD2 matching over 14 bases. The junction had 7 bases not matched to a gene; V was cut back by 7 bases and J by 7 bases. From germline, CDR1 is SQVTM and CDR2 ANQGSEA. The CDR3 loop spans 14 amino acids. CDR3 DNA sequence: TGCAGCGGACGGACTAGCGGGAGGCTATATACGCAGTATTTT. Its translation: CSGRTSGRLYTQYF.

This clonotype was recorded many times. The V and J genes are TRBV20-1 and TRBJ2-3, with 8 bases lining up with TRBD2. The CDR3 sequence is 15 residues long. After removal of 0 bases from V and 7 bases from J, the junction contained 9 bases not matched to a gene. In germline, CDR1 is DFQATT, CDR2 SNEGSKA (reference sequence). CDR3 residues: CSARDGIAGPNTQYF. CDR3 bases: TGCAGTGCTAGAGATGGCATAGCGGGACCTAATACGCAGTATTTT.

The chain employs TRBV5-1 and TRBJ1-2; TRBD1 aligns across 9 bases. CDR1 SGHRS and CDR2 YFSETQ come from the germline V gene. Trimming cost V 5 bases and J 13 bases; bases outside gene matches: 18. This CDR3 has 15 amino acids. In DNA, the CDR3 is TGCGCCAGCAGTTTCTCCGGACAGGGGCAGGGAAGCTGCACCTTC. As protein: CASSFSGQGQGSCTF. Full variable domain (missing parts from reference TRBV5-1 and TRBJ1-2): KAGVTQTPRYLIKTRGQQVTLSCSPISGHRSVSWYQQTPGQGLQFLFEYFSETQRNKGNFPGRFSGRQFSNSRSEMNVSTLELGDSALYLCASSFSGQGQGSCTFGSGTRLTVV.

This clonotype was recorded many times. The chain uses TRBV10-3 and TRBJ2-1; 7 bases match TRBD2. Trimming took 6 bases from V and 0 from J; bases not matched to a gene: 5. The CDR3 is made up of 15 amino acids. Looked up from germline, CDR1 is ENHRY and CDR2 is SYGVKD. This CDR3 is CAIRERESSYNEQFF. The CDR3 DNA reads as TGTGCCATCAGAGAGCGGGAAAGCTCCTACAATGAGCAGTTCTTC.

This clonotype was seen many times. The gene calls are TRBV20-1 and TRBJ2-1, with D perhaps matching TRBD1 (5 bases). Germline V gene data show CDR1 as DFQATT and CDR2 as SNEGSKA (reference sequence). CDR3 length equals 15 residues. The V end lost 1 base, the J end lost 8 bases, and 18 bases lay between the germline ends. Here the CDR3 reads CSARGAGPRQDEQFF. CDR3 coding DNA: TGCAGTGCTAGAGGCGCAGGGCCCCGTCAGGATGAGCAGTTCTTC.